These 10 T cell receptor beta chains were sequenced from one sample in a study of T-cell reconstitution after alpha-beta-depleted transplantation in children. Preparation of the TCRbeta library involved a method that used unique molecular identifiers. Using its own MiXCR run on the PCR reads, TCRdb lists one record per CDR3 protein. The sample lists approximately 420,000 distinct CDR3 sequences, approximately 10% occurring once. The source was PBMCs from the stem cell graft donor, collected from the stem cell graft. These TCRs come from a human donor who donated a stem cell graft to a child with acute myeloid leukemia.

This clonotype was found a few times. The rearrangement joins TRBV12-3 or TRBV12-4 to TRBJ1-2; D is possibly TRBD1 (6 bases). V dropped 3 bases and J dropped 2 bases, with 10 bases sitting between them. The CDR3 spans 14 residues. CDR3 in amino acids: CASSFFQGNYGYTF. The DNA for the CDR3 is TGTGCCAGCAGTTTCTTCCAGGGGAACTATGGCTACACCTTC.

This clonotype was counted between two and nine times. The chain uses TRBV18 and TRBJ1-4; D is undetermined. This CDR3 is built from 15 residues. Trimming cost V 2 bases and J 0 bases, with 7 bases left between them. Germline V gives CDR1 KGHSH, CDR2 LQKENI. The CDR3 region has the DNA TGTGCCAGCTCACCAGGGCCGCCAACTAATGAAAAACTGTTTTTT. Its translation is CASSPGPPTNEKLFF.

The rearrangement joins TRBV5-4 to TRBJ2-4, with D perhaps given as TRBD1 or TRBD2 (5 bases each). This CDR3 is 13 amino acids long. V was pared by 1 base and J by 5 bases, with 7 bases between. Germline CDR1 and CDR2: SGHNT and YYREEE (reference sequence). In DNA form, the CDR3 reads TGTGCCAGCAGCTTGCGGGGCGAAAACATTCAGTACTTC. This translates into CASSLRGENIQYF.

This chain joins TRBV28 and TRBJ2-7; TRBD1 might be the D (6 bases). Germline-derived CDR1 and CDR2 are MDHEN and SYDVKM. The V and J ends lost 5 bases and 2 bases respectively, with 16 bases between them. The CDR3 covers 15 residues. The CDR3 here is CASSPTTGIAYEQYV. In DNA, the CDR3 is TGTGCCAGCAGTCCAACCACAGGGATCGCCTACGAGCAGTACGTC.

This clonotype occurred many times. The chain recombines TRBV18 with TRBJ1-4; 7 nucleotides agree with TRBD1. V lost 4 bases, J lost 5 bases, and 1 base stayed unmatched. The CDR3 is 13 residues long. CDR1 is KGHSH, CDR2 LQKENI, per germline. This CDR3 is CASSRGQNEKLFF. DNA of the CDR3: TGTGCCAGCTCACGGGGACAGAATGAAAAACTGTTTTTT.

This chain joins TRBV5-6 and TRBJ1-6; the D gene is possibly TRBD1 (6 bases). The CDR3 is 16 residues long. Trimming stripped 1 base from V and 10 bases from J, with 18 bases between. Germline V gene data show CDR1 as SGHDT and CDR2 as YYEEEE. The CDR3 coding sequence is TGTGCCAGCAGCTTGCAGGCCGGGCAGGGGACCTCACCCCTCCACTTT. Translated: CASSLQAGQGTSPLHF.

This chain uses TRBV20-1 with TRBJ2-5; 10 bases match TRBD2. CDR1 and CDR2 (germline): DFQATT, SNEGSKA (reference sequence). The ends lost 6 bases at V and 1 base at J; junction bases unmatched: 11. The CDR3 runs to 16 residues. The CDR3: CSAKRAGGFIQETQYF. DNA of the CDR3: TGCAGTGCCAAAAGAGCGGGAGGGTTTATCCAAGAGACCCAGTACTTC.

This clonotype was counted only a few times. The chain employs TRBV4-3 and TRBJ1-2; TRBD1 agrees at 11 bases. This CDR3 is 16 amino acids long. Germline V lookup: CDR1 LGHNA, CDR2 YSLEER. The V gene end was trimmed by 6 bases and the J gene end by 2 bases; junction bases not matched to a gene: 8. The chain's CDR3 is CASSPVGTGGNYGYTF. The CDR3 DNA reads as TGCGCCAGCAGTCCCGTAGGGACAGGGGGAAACTATGGCTACACCTTC.

The chain carries TRBV4-1 and TRBJ2-7, with D perhaps matching TRBD2 (5 bases). V gave up 4 bases and J gave up 3 bases, with 10 bases separating them. The CDR3 spans 13 residues. Per germline, CDR1 MGHRA and CDR2 YSYEKL. The CDR3 is CASSLGGNYEQYF. The DNA for the CDR3 is TGCGCCAGCAGCCTAGGAGGAAACTACGAGCAGTACTTC.

The rearrangement joins TRBV20-1 to TRBJ2-5, with a possible D match to TRBD2 (6 bases). CDR3 length equals 14 residues. V dropped 6 bases and J dropped 4 bases, with 18 bases sitting between them. Looked up from germline, CDR1 is DFQATT and CDR2 is SNEGSKA (reference sequence). The CDR3 loop is CSASGPRGGETQYF. The CDR3 DNA follows: TGCAGTGCGAGCGGGCCGAGGGGCGGAGAGACCCAGTACTTC.